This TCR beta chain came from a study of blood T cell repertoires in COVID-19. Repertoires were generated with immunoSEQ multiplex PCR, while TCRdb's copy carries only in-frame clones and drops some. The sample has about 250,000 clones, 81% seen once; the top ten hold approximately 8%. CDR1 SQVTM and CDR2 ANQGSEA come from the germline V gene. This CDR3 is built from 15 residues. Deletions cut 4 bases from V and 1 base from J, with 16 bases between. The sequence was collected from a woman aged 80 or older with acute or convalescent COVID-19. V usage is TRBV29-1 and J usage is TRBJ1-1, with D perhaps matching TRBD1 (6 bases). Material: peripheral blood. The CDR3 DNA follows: TGCAGCGTTGGGCGGCCAGGGGAATGGAACACTGAAGCTTTCTTT. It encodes CSVGRPGEWNTEAFF. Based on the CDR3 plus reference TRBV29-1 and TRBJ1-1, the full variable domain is SAVISQKPSRDICQRGTSLTIQCQVDSQVTMMFWYRQQPGQSLTLIATANQGSEATYESGFVIDKFPISRPNLTFSTLTVSNMSPEDSSIYLCSVGRPGEWNTEAFFGQGTRLTVV.